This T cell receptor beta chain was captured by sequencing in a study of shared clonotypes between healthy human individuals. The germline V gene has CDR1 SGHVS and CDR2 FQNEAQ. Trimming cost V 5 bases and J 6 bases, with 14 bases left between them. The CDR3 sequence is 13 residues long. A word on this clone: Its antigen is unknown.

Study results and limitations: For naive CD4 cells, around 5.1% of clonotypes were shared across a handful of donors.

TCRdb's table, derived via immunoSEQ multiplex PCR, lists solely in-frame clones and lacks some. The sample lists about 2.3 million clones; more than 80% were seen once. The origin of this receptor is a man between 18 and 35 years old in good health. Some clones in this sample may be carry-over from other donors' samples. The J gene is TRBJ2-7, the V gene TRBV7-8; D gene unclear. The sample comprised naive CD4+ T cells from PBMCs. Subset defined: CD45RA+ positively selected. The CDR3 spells CASSTQTGLEQYF. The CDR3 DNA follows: TGTGCCAGCAGCACCCAGACCGGGCTCGAGCAGTACTTC.